Below, 19 T cell receptor beta chains from the same sample are listed, as sequenced in a study of tumor-infiltrating lymphocytes in primary liver carcinoma. It was from about 21-30 mg of unsorted bulk tissue that RNA and DNA were co-extracted. TCR beta cDNA was reverse-transcribed from about 500 ng of total RNA. The reaction used a constant-region primer and ProtoScript II reverse transcriptase. Generation of the TCR beta libraries relied on three nested multiplex PCR rounds using slightly modified ARM-PCR. TRBV1-TRBV30 forward primers and a C-beta reverse primer were used in the first two PCR rounds, which each ran for approximately 9 cycles. TCRdb itself ran the multiplex PCR reads through MiXCR, one entry per CDR3 protein. This table holds fewer than 110,000 distinct CDR3 sequences, around 73% found once. Sample: liver tumor tissue from sampling region 2. Subset: tumor region T2, inferior pole. These receptor sequences come from an older woman with primary liver carcinoma and hepatitis B virus infection.

This clonotype has only one observation. The J gene is TRBJ2-7, the V gene TRBV11-3, with 9 bases fitting TRBD2. Germline V CDR1 and CDR2: SGHNT, YENEEA. Trimming cost V 0 bases and J 2 bases; bases outside gene matches: 17. The CDR3 is 20 amino acids. CDR3 protein: CASSLEDSGRHLRATYEQYF. In DNA form, the CDR3 reads TGTGCCAGCAGCTTAGAAGATAGCGGGAGACATCTTCGGGCAACCTACGAGCAGTACTTC.

As for this clonotype: An end of the junction differs from the germline gene, which may be a read error. The rearrangement joins TRBV4-1 to TRBJ2-1; D perhaps matches TRBD2 (5 bases). CDR3 length: 15 residues. CDR1 is MGHRA, CDR2 YSYEKL, per germline. CDR3 residues: CANSQRDLDVNEQFF. The DNA of the CDR3 is TGCGCCAACAGCCAACGGGATCTTGACGTCAATGAGCAGTTCTTC.

The rearrangement links TRBV7-9 to TRBJ2-1; D is possibly TRBD2 (5 bases). CDR1 is SEHNR, CDR2 FQNEAQ, per germline (reference sequence). The CDR3 consists of 15 residues. The ends were cut back, 6 bases at V and 2 bases at J, with 14 bases in the middle. This CDR3 reads CASSPTMYPYNEQFF. In nucleotides, the CDR3 is TGTGCCAGCAGTCCGACTATGTACCCCTACAATGAGCAGTTCTTC. The complete variable domain, with remaining parts taken from reference TRBV7-9 and TRBJ2-1, reads DTGVSQNPRHKITKRGQNVTFRCDPISEHNRLYWYRQTLGQGPEFLTYFQNEAQLEKSRLLSDRFSAERPKGSFSTLEIQRTEQGDSAMYLCASSPTMYPYNEQFFGPGTRLTVL.

This rearrangement joins TRBV11-3 to TRBJ2-2; D remains ambiguous. The CDR3 loop spans 14 amino acids. Trimming stripped 8 bases from V and 4 bases from J, with 14 bases between. The V gene's germline CDR1 is SGHNT and CDR2 YENEEA. The CDR3 sequence is CASELAVGTGELFF. In nucleotides, the CDR3 is TGTGCCAGCGAGTTAGCAGTGGGCACCGGGGAGCTGTTTTTT.

With regard to this clonotype: The CDR3 does not close with the conserved phenylalanine or tryptophan, likely indicating a read error. The chain couples TRBV5-6 to TRBJ2-1; 13 bases fit TRBD2. V lost 4 bases and J lost 8; bases outside the gene matches: 9. The CDR3 covers 16 residues. The germline CDR1 and CDR2 sequences are SGHDT and YYEEEE. In nucleotides, the CDR3 is TGTGCCAGCAGCAGCATGACTAGCGGGAGGTCCCATGAGCAGTTCTTG. The encoded protein is CASSSMTSGRSHEQFL.

This clonotype was recorded a few times. J is TRBJ2-3 and V is TRBV28; the D call may be TRBD1 or TRBD2 (6 bases each). Trimming took 7 bases from V and 6 from J, leaving 14 bases between them. CDR3 length: 13 residues. Germline lookup yields CDR1 MDHEN and CDR2 SYDVKM. The CDR3 sequence is CASTLGGWDTQYF. As DNA, the CDR3 is TGTGCCAGCACCCTGGGGGGCTGGGATACGCAGTATTTT.

The chain combines TRBV11-2 with TRBJ2-2, with D hard to call. This CDR3 comprises 13 residues. In germline, CDR1 is SGHAT, CDR2 FQNNGV. DNA of the CDR3: TGTGTCGGCAACTTAGATAAGACTGGGGAGCTGTTTTTT. Residues: CVGNLDKTGELFF.

As concerns this clonotype: Its ends do not fully match the called genes, so a read error is possible. This chain uses TRBV6-6 with TRBJ1-3; a weak D match, TRBD1 (6 bases). CDR3 size: 12 residues. Germline V lookup: CDR1 MNHNY, CDR2 SVGAGI (reference sequence). The CDR3 DNA reads as TGTGCCAGCAGCCGTACAGGGAGGGCCATGTATTTT. This sequence encodes CASSRTGRAMYF.

This clonotype was observed a single time. This may stem from a read error, because a much larger clone lies one nucleotide away. The chain employs TRBV5-1 and TRBJ2-3; TRBD1 is a possible D gene (5 bases). Per the germline V gene, CDR1 is SGHRS and CDR2 is YFSETQ. This CDR3 is built from 16 residues. The CDR3 sequence: CTSSPRTNPSTDTQYF. CDR3 bases: TGCACCAGCAGCCCCCGGACAAACCCCAGCACAGATACGCAGTATTTT.

A few counts support this clonotype. The chain joins TRBV25-1 to TRBJ2-7; tentative D call: TRBD2 (5 bases). Germline V lookup: CDR1 MGHDK, CDR2 SYGVNS. This CDR3 contains 12 residues. With 5 bases removed from V and 1 base from J, the gap between germline ends came to 6 bases. The CDR3 bases are TGTGCCAGCAGTCGGGGTTCCTACGAGCAGTACTTC. It specifies CASSRGSYEQYF.

The table lists this clonotype with many counts. The chain carries TRBV29-1 and TRBJ1-3; D gene uncertain. V lost 6 bases and J lost 3, with 9 bases in between. Germline CDR1 reads SQVTM; CDR2 reads ANQGSEA. The CDR3 covers 12 residues. CDR3 nucleotides: TGCAGCGTCGGCGGGCATGGAAACACCATATATTTT. Its protein product is CSVGGHGNTIYF.

Remarks on this clonotype: The junction differs from germline at one of its ends, possibly a read error. J is TRBJ2-7 and V is TRBV29-1, with D maybe TRBD2 (5 bases). This CDR3 has 14 amino acids. Germline V gene sequence: CDR1 SQVTM, CDR2 ANQGSEA. CDR3 in DNA: TGCAGCATGGCTGGGATAGCGAGAACCTACGAGCAGTATTTC. This codes for CSMAGIARTYEQYF.

Concerning this clonotype itself: A much more abundant neighbour one base away suggests this may be a read error. This chain uses TRBV30 with TRBJ2-2; 9 bases agree with TRBD1. The CDR3 is made up of 13 amino acids. The germline V gene encodes CDR1 GTSNPN and CDR2 SVGIG (reference sequence). CDR3 DNA: TGTGCCTGGGGGACAGGGAACACCGGGGACCTGTTTTTT. It translates to CAWGTGNTGDLFF.

The chain uses TRBV12-3 or TRBV12-4 and TRBJ2-5; 10 bases align to TRBD2. Trimming at V came to 11 bases and at J to 5 bases, leaving 14 bases not matched to a gene. The CDR3 is 15 residues long. The CDR3 nucleotides read TGTGCCGGCAACACACTAGCGGGAAGGAGGGAGACCCAGTACTTC. Translated: CAGNTLAGRRETQYF.

Turning to this clonotype: Given a much more abundant clone one base away, this may be a read error. The rearrangement uses TRBV6-2 or TRBV6-3 and TRBJ1-1; D perhaps matches TRBD1 (5 bases). Germline V lookup: CDR1 MNHEY, CDR2 SVGEGT. The length of the CDR3 is 15 residues. CDR3 region: CASRYGGRRGIKAFF. The CDR3 DNA reads TGTGCCAGCCGTTACGGCGGACGGAGGGGCATTAAAGCTTTCTTT.

As concerns this clonotype: At one boundary the junction diverges from the germline segment, which might be a read error. The V gene is TRBV29-1, the J gene TRBJ2-3; D is possibly TRBD2 (7 bases). Germline V gene sequence: CDR1 SQVTM, CDR2 ANQGSEA. This CDR3 has 15 residues. The CDR3 DNA follows: TGCAACGTCGCCTATGGGGGCGGGAGTGCTGATACGCAGTACTTT. It translates to CNVAYGGGSADTQYF.

With respect to this clonotype: At one boundary the junction diverges from the germline segment, which might be a read error. This chain joins TRBV4-1 and TRBJ2-1; D possibly matches TRBD1 or TRBD2 (5 bases each). This CDR3 has 14 residues. The germline V gene encodes CDR1 MGHRA and CDR2 YSYEKL. DNA for the CDR3: TGCGTCAGCAGCCAAGCCGGGGCTAGTAATGAGCAGTTCTTC. Protein product: CVSSQAGASNEQFF.

This clonotype was picked up one time. At one end, the junction sequence differs from germline, possibly due to a read error. CDR3 in amino acids: CASDLDRTGEPFF. The CDR3 DNA is TGTGCCAGCGACCTAGATAGGACTGGGGAGCCGTTTTTT. The chain couples TRBV11-2 to TRBJ2-2; tentative D call: TRBD2 (5 bases). The germline gives CDR1 SGHAT, CDR2 FQNNGV. The CDR3 runs to 13 residues.

In regard to this clonotype: Since a much larger clone is just one base distant, this may be a read error. The gene calls are TRBV10-2 and TRBJ2-7, with a possible D match to TRBD2 (5 bases). V lost 1 base, J lost 5 bases, and 15 bases lay in between. The length of the CDR3 is 15 residues. CDR1 and CDR2 (germline): WSHSY, SAAADI. CDR3 sequence: CASSEFQREDDEQYF. In DNA form, the CDR3 reads TGCGCCAGCAGTGAGTTCCAACGGGAAGACGACGAGCAGTACTTC.